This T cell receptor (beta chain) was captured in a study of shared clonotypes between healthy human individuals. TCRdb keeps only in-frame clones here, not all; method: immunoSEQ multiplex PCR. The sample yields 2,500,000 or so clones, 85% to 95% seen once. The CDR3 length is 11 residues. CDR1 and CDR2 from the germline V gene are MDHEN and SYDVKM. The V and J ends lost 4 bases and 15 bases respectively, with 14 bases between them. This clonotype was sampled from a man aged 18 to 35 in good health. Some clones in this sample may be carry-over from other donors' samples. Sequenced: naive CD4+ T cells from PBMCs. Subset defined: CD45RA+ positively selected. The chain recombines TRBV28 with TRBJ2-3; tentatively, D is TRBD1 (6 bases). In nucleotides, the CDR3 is TGTGCCAGCAGTTACCGGGACAAGAGATATTTT. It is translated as CASSYRDKRYF.